This is a list of T cell receptor beta chains from one sample in a study of blood T cell repertoires in COVID-19. Assay: immunoSEQ multiplex PCR; the TCRdb copy retains only in-frame clones and omits some. The repertoire holds 250,000 to 400,000 clones, with roughly 90% as singletons. Specimen: peripheral blood. The receptor set was obtained from a woman aged 25 to 39 with COVID-19, enrolled during active disease. Each CDR3 is given with its conserved first and last residue. Each record gives: D gene, J gene, V gene, clone size, CDR3 protein, CDR3 DNA. D genes are given only for firm matches. Clone size is not always given. Where it is, it says once, few, many or a class for expanded clones.

- | TRBJ2-7 | TRBV30 | - | CAWSQAIIYEQYF | TGTGCCTGGAGTCAGGCTATCATCTACGAGCAGTACTTC
TRBD1 | TRBJ1-5 | TRBV28 | - | CASSQQQGRIGQPQHF | TGTGCCAGCAGTCAACAACAGGGGAGAATTGGTCAGCCCCAGCATTTT
- | TRBJ1-6 | TRBV6-1 | - | CASSDDQVYNSPLHF | TGTGCCAGCAGTGACGATCAGGTCTATAATTCACCCCTCCACTTT
TRBD2 | TRBJ2-1 | TRBV27 | - | CASSLSAGGYNEQFF | TGTGCCAGCAGTTTATCTGCGGGAGGCTACAATGAGCAGTTCTTC
- | TRBJ2-1 | TRBV4-2 | - | CASSQNSPATSYNEQFF | TGTGCCAGCAGCCAGAACTCCCCAGCGACCTCCTACAATGAGCAGTTCTTC
- | TRBJ1-3 | TRBV11-2 | - | CASSLDRGSGNTIYF | TGTGCCAGCAGCTTAGATCGGGGATCTGGAAACACCATATATTTT
TRBD1 | TRBJ2-2 | TRBV24-1 | few | CATSDTRQGNTGELFF | TGTGCCACCAGTGACACCCGACAGGGAAACACCGGGGAGCTGTTTTTT
TRBD2 | TRBJ2-2 | TRBV3-1/TRBV3-2 | - | CASSQIRLAPKGELFF | TGTGCCAGCAGCCAGATCAGACTAGCGCCCAAAGGGGAGCTGTTTTTT
TRBD2 | TRBJ2-7 | TRBV9 | - | CASSVGGLPSYEQYF | TGTGCCAGCAGCGTAGGGGGACTACCTTCCTACGAGCAGTACTTC
TRBD1 | TRBJ1-1 | TRBV14 | few | CASRGYRDRRMENTEAFF | TGTGCCAGCAGGGGATACCGGGACAGACGAATGGAGAACACTGAAGCTTTCTTT
- | TRBJ1-6 | TRBV7-6 | - | CASSLEGGNSPLHF | TGTGCCAGCAGCTTAGAAGGCGGAAATTCACCCCTCCACTTT
TRBD1 | TRBJ2-7 | TRBV10-3 | - | CAISDSGTGGDYEQYF | TGTGCCATCAGTGACTCCGGGACAGGGGGAGACTACGAGCAGTACTTC
- | TRBJ1-2 | TRBV30 | - | CAWVTVGNYGYTF | TGTGCCTGGGTGACAGTCGGTAACTATGGCTACACCTTC